The 25 T cell receptor beta chains below all came from one sample that was sequenced in a study of tumor-infiltrating lymphocytes in primary liver carcinoma. A primer in the constant region served to generate TCR beta cDNA from about 480 ng of total RNA. TCR beta libraries came from three nested multiplex PCR rounds using slightly modified ARM-PCR. TRBV1-TRBV30 forward and Cbeta reverse primers drove the first two roughly 11-cycle rounds. TCRdb re-derived calls from the multiplex PCR reads in MiXCR, one entry per CDR3 protein. Among fewer than 350,000 distinct CDR3 sequences listed, about 60% were seen once. Extraction also yielded germline DNA, while blood RNA was obtained from unsorted whole blood. The sequenced sample consisted of peripheral blood. These receptors all stem from a middle-aged man with primary liver carcinoma and hepatitis B virus infection.

This rearrangement joins TRBV29-1 to TRBJ1-4; maybe TRBD1 (5 bases). The V and J ends lost 5 bases and 3 bases respectively, with 13 bases between them. The CDR3 has 14 amino acids. Germline V CDR1 and CDR2: SQVTM, ANQGSEA. CDR3 sequence (DNA): TGCAGCGTTAAATTGGGGCAGTCTAATGAAAAACTGTTTTTT. Residues: CSVKLGQSNEKLFF.

In its sample, this clonotype was seen a few times. At one of its ends the junction is not consistent with the germline gene, which may arise from a read error. The chain uses TRBV4-1 and TRBJ2-4; TRBD2 aligns across 12 bases. The germline V gene has CDR1 MGHRA and CDR2 YSYEKL. The CDR3 extends over 17 amino acids. The CDR3 region has the DNA TGCGCCAGCGGCCAATCTGAGACTAGCGGGAGCTCGAACATTCAGTACTTC. Amino acids: CASGQSETSGSSNIQYF.

A word on this clonotype: Given a much more abundant clone one base away, this may be a read error. This chain uses TRBV12-3 or TRBV12-4 with TRBJ1-2, with a possible D match to TRBD1 (5 bases). The CDR3 spans 12 residues. The CDR3 DNA is TGTGTCAGCAGTTTAGCGGGGACTGGCTACACCTTC. The encoded protein is CVSSLAGTGYTF.

This clonotype has at least ten counts. The chain uses TRBV10-3 and TRBJ1-2; D is possibly TRBD1 (5 bases). The CDR3 runs 13 residues. In germline, CDR1 is ENHRY, CDR2 SYGVKD. With 10 bases removed from V and 4 bases from J, the gap between germline ends came to 16 bases. The CDR3 DNA sequence: TGTGCCACTTGGGTGACAGACTCCTATGGCTACACCTTC. This codes for CATWVTDSYGYTF.

This sequence joins TRBV6-2 or TRBV6-3 and TRBJ2-5; no clear D gene. This CDR3 is built from 13 residues. Germline CDR1 and CDR2: MNHEY and SVGEGT. The ends were cut back, 7 bases at V and 5 bases at J, with 14 bases in the middle. The CDR3 nucleotides read TGTGCCAGCAAAAACGGCCTCAGGGAGACCCAGTACTTC. Translation: CASKNGLRETQYF.

Turning to this clonotype: The junction departs from germline at one end; a sequencing error may be responsible. V gene TRBV10-3 combines with J gene TRBJ2-3; D is unclear. This CDR3 is built from 12 residues. Per the germline V gene, CDR1 is ENHRY and CDR2 is SYGVKD. The CDR3 here is CAISVDTYTQYF. CDR3 bases: TGTGCCATCTCCGTCGACACATATACGCAGTATTTT.

On this clonotype itself: Since no conserved phenylalanine or tryptophan closes the CDR3, a read error is the likely cause. The chain uses TRBV11-2 and TRBJ2-7; the match to TRBD1 covers 10 bases. This CDR3 is built from 15 residues. Losses at the gene ends were 9 bases for V and 5 bases for J; bases not matched to a gene: 13. CDR1 is SGHAT and CDR2 is FQNNGV in the germline V gene. The CDR3 region has the DNA TGTGCCAGTAGCCCTAGATGGACAGGGGGAAACGAGCAGTACTTA. This gives the protein CASSPRWTGGNEQYL.

As regards this clonotype: The junction shows a germline mismatch at one end, possibly a read error. This chain connects TRBV6-2 or TRBV6-3 to TRBJ2-4; perhaps TRBD1 as D (5 bases). The CDR3 has 16 residues. Germline loops: CDR1 MNHEY, CDR2 SVGEGT. The CDR3 reads CTSTPGHATGKNIQYF. In DNA, the CDR3 is TGTACCAGCACTCCAGGACACGCAACGGGCAAAAACATTCAGTACTTC.

For this clonotype: A much larger clone sits a single nucleotide away, making a read error possible. The gene calls are TRBV10-2 and TRBJ2-2; TRBD1 aligns across 10 bases. This CDR3 has 14 residues. V lost 4 bases to trimming and J lost 9 bases; unmatched junction nucleotides: 5. Germline V gene sequence: CDR1 WSHSY, CDR2 SAAADI. CDR3: CASSGTGGPWELFF. CDR3 DNA: TGCGCCAGCAGTGGGACAGGGGGGCCCTGGGAGCTGTTTTTT.

Remarks on this clonotype: A junction boundary mismatches the germline segment, possibly from a read error. V and J are TRBV29-1 and TRBJ2-6; TRBD2 is a possible D gene (6 bases). The length of the CDR3 is 16 residues. CDR1 and CDR2 (germline): SQVTM, ANQGSEA. The CDR3 loop is CSVFRETDSGANVLTF. CDR3 sequence (DNA): TGCAGCGTTTTCCGGGAGACAGACTCTGGGGCCAACGTCCTGACATTC.

This rearrangement joins TRBV7-9 to TRBJ2-3, with a weak D call TRBD2 (5 bases). CDR1 is SEHNR, CDR2 FQNEAQ, per germline (reference sequence). Trimming took 4 bases from V and 2 from J, leaving 16 bases between them. The CDR3 covers 16 residues. CDR3 DNA sequence: TGTGCCAGCAGCTCATACGAGGGCTTCCCCACAGATACGCAGTATTTT. Its protein is CASSSYEGFPTDTQYF.

This clonotype was found a few times. The gene calls are TRBV5-1 and TRBJ2-3; 7 bases fit TRBD1. V lost 0 bases, J lost 2 bases, and 3 bases stayed unmatched. Per the germline V gene, CDR1 is SGHRS and CDR2 is YFSETQ. There are 15 residues in the CDR3. CDR3 nucleotides: TGCGCCAGCAGCTTGGACAGGGGCTTCACAGATACGCAGTATTTT. This sequence encodes CASSLDRGFTDTQYF. Drawing the rest from reference TRBV5-1 and TRBJ2-3, the complete variable domain is KAGVTQTPRYLIKTRGQQVTLSCSPISGHRSVSWYQQTPGQGLQFLFEYFSETQRNKGNFPGRFSGRQFSNSRSEMNVSTLELGDSALYLCASSLDRGFTDTQYFGPGTRLTVL.

A word on this clonotype: A much larger clone differs by one base, so this may be a read error. The V call is TRBV5-6, the J call TRBJ2-3; TRBD2 might be the D (6 bases). CDR1 is SGHDT, CDR2 YYEEEE, per germline. This CDR3 is 16 amino acids long. CDR3 amino acids: CANSLSSGTRTDTQYF. The DNA of the CDR3 is TGTGCCAACAGCTTGTCATCAGGGACTCGCACAGATACGCAGTATTTT.

The CDR3 nucleotides read TGTGCCAGCAGCAACCGACTAGCGGGAGTTCCCTCCTACAATGAGCAGTTCTTC. This gives the protein CASSNRLAGVPSYNEQFF. The chain is built from TRBV5-6 and TRBJ2-1; 12 nucleotides match TRBD2. The ends lost 4 bases at V and 0 bases at J; junction bases unmatched: 8. The CDR3 loop spans 18 amino acids. CDR1 and CDR2 (germline): SGHDT, YYEEEE.

Details on this clonotype: A junction end diverges from the germline sequence, so it may reflect a read error. The chain recombines TRBV5-1 with TRBJ2-2; D may be TRBD2 (5 bases). CDR1 and CDR2 (germline): SGHRS, YFSETQ. CDR3 length equals 15 residues. CDR3 loop: CASSERVPNTGELFF. CDR3 coding DNA: TGCGCCAGCAGCGAGAGGGTCCCGAACACCGGGGAGCTATTTTTT.

CDR3 amino acids: CASSQKTGPSPYNSPLHF. The CDR3 coding sequence is TGTGCCAGCAGCCAGAAGACAGGGCCGAGCCCCTATAATTCACCCCTCCACTTT. The V call is TRBV14, the J call TRBJ1-6; TRBD1 aligns across 7 bases. This CDR3 region has 18 residues. Germline V lookup: CDR1 SGHDN, CDR2 FVKESK. Trimming cost V 3 bases and J 2 bases; bases outside gene matches: 10.

For this clonotype: This may be a read error, as it is one base from a much larger clone. V usage is TRBV11-2 and J usage is TRBJ2-1; 7 nucleotides match TRBD2. The CDR3 length is 15 residues. In germline, CDR1 is SGHAT, CDR2 FQNNGV. CDR3 nucleotide sequence: TGTGCCAGCAGATTAGGCTCGGGAGGATGGGGTGAGCAGTTCTTC. The encoded protein is CASRLGSGGWGEQFF. The full variable domain, in which reference TRBV11-2 and TRBJ2-1 provide the parts outside the CDR3, is EAGVAQSPRYKIIEKRQSVAFWCNPISGHATLYWYQQILGQGPKLLIQFQNNGVVDDSQLPKDRFSAERLKGVDSTLKIQPAKLEDSAVYLCASRLGSGGWGEQFFGPGTRLTVL.

This clonotype is medium-sized in the sample. This chain connects TRBV5-4 to TRBJ2-4, with 7 positions matching TRBD1. V lost 1 base and J lost 6; bases outside the gene matches: 7. This CDR3 is built from 15 residues. Germline V gene lookup returns CDR1 SGHNT and CDR2 YYREEE (reference sequence). Written as DNA, the CDR3 is TGTGCCAGCAGCTTGAAAGGGGGCAGGAGAAACATTCAGTACTTC. It yields the protein CASSLKGGRRNIQYF. The full variable domain, its missing parts supplied by reference TRBV5-4 and TRBJ2-4, is ETGVTQSPTHLIKTRGQQVTLRCSSQSGHNTVSWYQQALGQGPQFIFQYYREEENGRGNFPPRFSGLQFPNYSSELNVNALELDDSALYLCASSLKGGRRNIQYFGAGTRLSVL.

Comments on this clonotype: The final CDR3 position lacks the conserved phenylalanine or tryptophan, pointing to a likely read error. V and J are TRBV2 and TRBJ1-5; weak D call: TRBD1 (6 bases). The CDR3 is made up of 13 amino acids. V dropped 6 bases and J dropped 5 bases, with 11 bases sitting between them. Germline CDR1 reads SNHLY; CDR2 reads FYNNEI. DNA for the CDR3: TGTGCCAGCAGAGGGGGGGCAGATCAGCCCCAGCATCTT. It codes for CASRGGADQPQHL.

In the case of this clonotype: This may arise from a read error, as a much more abundant clone is one base away. The chain is built from TRBV6-2 or TRBV6-3 and TRBJ2-2; no firm D call. V lost 10 bases to trimming and J lost 3 bases, with 18 bases between them. The CDR3 totals 15 residues. CDR1 MNHEY and CDR2 SVGEGT come from the germline V gene. The CDR3 reads CAISHPRSYTGELFF. The DNA for the CDR3 is TGTGCCATCAGCCACCCCCGGAGCTACACCGGGGAGCTGTTTTTT.

This clonotype appeared many times. The chain employs TRBV11-2 and TRBJ2-2; D unclear. V was clipped by 3 bases and J by 7 bases, with 9 bases between them. The CDR3 contains 13 residues. Germline V gives CDR1 SGHAT, CDR2 FQNNGV. The DNA for the CDR3 is TGTGCCAGCAGCTTGGTAGCAGGCGGGGAGCTGTTTTTT. As protein: CASSLVAGGELFF. The whole variable domain, remainder taken from reference TRBV11-2 and TRBJ2-2, is EAGVAQSPRYKIIEKRQSVAFWCNPISGHATLYWYQQILGQGPKLLIQFQNNGVVDDSQLPKDRFSAERLKGVDSTLKIQPAKLEDSAVYLCASSLVAGGELFFGEGSRLTVL.

The chain carries TRBV11-2 and TRBJ1-1, with D unclear. This CDR3 spans 11 amino acids. V lost 9 bases and J 7 bases, leaving 12 bases between the germline ends. Per germline, CDR1 SGHAT and CDR2 FQNNGV. Here the CDR3 DNA reads TGTGCCAGGAGCCTGGACGGTGAAGCTTTCTTT. Translated: CARSLDGEAFF.

This chain uses TRBV4-1 with TRBJ2-1, with D hard to call. The V end was cut by 4 bases, the J end by 6 bases, with 16 bases between. From germline, CDR1 is MGHRA and CDR2 YSYEKL. The CDR3 covers 15 residues. CDR3 sequence reads: CASSPTVLLPNEQFF. For the CDR3, the DNA is TGCGCCAGCAGCCCCACGGTCTTGCTACCCAATGAGCAGTTCTTC.

Concerning this clonotype itself: It may be a read error: a sequence one base away is much more abundant. The chain combines TRBV29-1 with TRBJ1-1; no clear D. Trimming took 0 bases from V and 4 from J, leaving 12 bases between them. The CDR3 contains 14 residues. Germline values: CDR1 SQVTM, CDR2 ANQGSEA. The CDR3 region has the DNA TGCAGCGTTGAAGATCTGGATGGGCTCACTGAAGCTTTCTTT. It specifies CSVEDLDGLTEAFF.

Remarks on this clonotype: One end of the junction is discordant with germline, which a read error may explain. This chain connects TRBV11-1 to TRBJ1-1, with D hard to call. In germline, CDR1 is SGHAT, CDR2 FQDESV (reference sequence). The CDR3 sequence is 15 residues long. The CDR3, as DNA: TGTGTCAGCAACTCCGACACCATTGGGTCCACTGAAGCTTTCTTT. Its translation is CVSNSDTIGSTEAFF.